This T cell receptor (beta chain) was sequenced in a study of T-cell memory formation after mild COVID-19. Whole-study context: TCR clusters were mostly confined to one donor each. Study findings and constraints: Most CD4+ clones that shrank were in CM and EM, while CD8+ ones turned up in EMRA.

The CDR3 covers 13 residues. The V gene lost 6 bases and the J gene lost 1 base, with 13 bases spanning the gap. Germline CDR1 SQVTM, CDR2 ANQGSEA. This clonotype showed up just once. Its antigen is as yet unknown. Constant-segment primers and 5'RACE yielded cDNA libraries for TCR alpha and TCR beta, each carrying sample barcodes and UMIs. TCRdb re-called the 5' RACE reads through MiXCR, storing one row per CDR3 protein. The sample contains under 650,000 distinct CDR3 sequences, approximately 19% of which appear only once. The chain combines TRBV29-1 with TRBJ2-7; no clear D gene. Specimen: PBMCs or a T cell subset sorted from them (not recorded which). The sequence derives from an adult woman who had mild COVID-19 (a few samples of this study predate the infection). Cell type and time point are not known. CDR3 in DNA: TGCAGCGTCGATAAGGACGGATCCTACGAGCAGTACTTC. Translating gives CSVDKDGSYEQYF.